The next 6 T cell receptor beta chains were all read from a single sample in a study of blood T cell repertoires in COVID-19. Measured with immunoSEQ multiplex PCR; TCRdb has only the in-frame clones, and not every one. The data contain tens of thousands of clones, about 90% of them singletons. Sequenced sample: peripheral blood. These receptor sequences come from a woman in her 50s with COVID-19, enrolled during active disease.

The sample holds one count of this clone. The gene calls are TRBV21-1 and TRBJ2-1; the D call in the table, TRBD2, was not verified against the DNA. TRBV21-1 is recorded as a pseudogene. The CDR3 consists of 14 residues. Here the CDR3 DNA reads TGTGCCAGCAGCAATAAAGCGGGAGGGAATGAGCAGTTCTTC. This encodes CASSNKAGGNEQFF.

This clone was counted once. The chain couples TRBV28 to TRBJ1-4; D ambiguous. Germline CDR1 reads MDHEN; CDR2 reads SYDVKM. The V gene lost 6 bases and the J gene lost 0 bases, with 14 bases spanning the gap. CDR3 length equals 16 residues. In DNA form, the CDR3 reads TGTGCCAGCAGCCTTCCTTACTCTGCAACTAATGAAAAACTGTTTTTT. Translated, it gives CASSLPYSATNEKLFF.

The rearrangement links TRBV7-2 to TRBJ2-5, with 12 bases aligning to TRBD1. V lost 2 bases, J lost 5 bases, and 6 bases stayed unmatched. This CDR3 has 16 residues. The germline CDR1 and CDR2 sequences are SGHTA and FQGNSA. Here the CDR3 DNA reads TGTGCCAGCAGCTTAAGTCGGGACAGGGGGCAGGAGACCCAGTACTTC. As protein: CASSLSRDRGQETQYF.

The chain combines TRBV6-1 with TRBJ1-3; D is undetermined. Trimming shortened V by 1 base and J by 0 bases, and 7 bases separated the two germline ends. There are 15 residues in the CDR3. Germline CDR1 is MNHNS and CDR2 is SASEGT. CDR3 protein: CASSEVFSSGNTIYF. CDR3 DNA sequence: TGTGCCAGCAGTGAAGTGTTCAGCTCTGGAAACACCATATATTTT.

V and J are TRBV11-2 and TRBJ1-1; D is ambiguous. V lost 7 bases, J lost 3 bases, and 15 bases lay in between. This CDR3 is 14 amino acids long. In germline, CDR1 is SGHAT, CDR2 FQNNGV. The CDR3 region is CASTPGRDDTEAFF. The DNA for the CDR3 is TGTGCCAGCACCCCGGGGAGGGATGACACTGAAGCTTTCTTT. The full variable domain, completed using reference TRBV11-2 and TRBJ1-1, is EAGVAQSPRYKIIEKRQSVAFWCNPISGHATLYWYQQILGQGPKLLIQFQNNGVVDDSQLPKDRFSAERLKGVDSTLKIQPAKLEDSAVYLCASTPGRDDTEAFFGQGTRLTVV.

The chain recombines TRBV23-1 with TRBJ2-1, with 9 nucleotides matching TRBD1. TRBV23-1 is annotated as an ORF whose role is uncertain. The CDR3 extends over 14 amino acids. The V segment lost 7 bases and the J segment 9 bases; nucleotides outside the gene matches: 10. The CDR3 here is CASTSTGGWSEQFF. DNA for the CDR3: TGCGCCAGCACGTCGACAGGGGGGTGGAGTGAGCAGTTCTTC.